The clone carrying this T cell receptor beta chain was picked up a small number of times. Its antigen is not known. The data derive from a study of T cells in Graves' hyperthyroidism and ophthalmopathy. General study results and limits: In the blood, most expanded thyroid clonotypes above 0.001 appeared as well.

TCR beta CDR3 regions were amplified from RNA transcripts. RT-PCR in the first round (using the HTBI primer set) targeted the TCR CDR3. In TCRdb, the multiplex PCR reads were re-called with MiXCR into one record per CDR3 protein. The table records 610,000 or so distinct CDR3 sequences, about half of them present only once. CDR1 is KGHDR, CDR2 SFDVKD, per germline. Trimming pared 5 bases from V and 9 bases from J, leaving 13 bases between. The CDR3 totals 13 residues. The receptor was isolated from a woman under 30 with Graves' hyperthyroidism. The chain has TRBV24-1 and TRBJ2-1; either TRBD1 or TRBD2 may supply D (5 bases each). Material: peripheral blood or thyroid tissue (not recorded which). The CDR3 region has the DNA TGTGCCACCAGTGTACTTGAGAGGGGTGAGCAGTTCTTC. Protein sequence: CATSVLERGEQFF.